The present T cell receptor beta chain was sequenced within a study of T cell changes during pregnancy in multiple sclerosis. This CDR3 is 16 amino acids long. V lost 5 bases to trimming and J lost 5 bases, with 18 bases between them. Germline V lookup: CDR1 SEHNR, CDR2 FQNEAQ (reference sequence). The method was immunoSEQ multiplex PCR; TCRdb's version includes in-frame clones alone and lacks a portion of them. This sample yields 100,000 or so clones, of which about 94% are seen a single time; 0.99% belongs to the top ten. The V gene is TRBV7-9, the J gene TRBJ2-2; a weak D match, TRBD1 (5 bases). The TCR comes from a female donor with multiple sclerosis, enrolled in a pregnancy study. The sequenced sample was peripheral blood, obtained after pregnancy. The CDR3 DNA follows: TGTGCCAGCAGCCCCGGTGTGGCAGGGCTAACCGGGGAGCTGTTTTTT. Encoded protein: CASSPGVAGLTGELFF.